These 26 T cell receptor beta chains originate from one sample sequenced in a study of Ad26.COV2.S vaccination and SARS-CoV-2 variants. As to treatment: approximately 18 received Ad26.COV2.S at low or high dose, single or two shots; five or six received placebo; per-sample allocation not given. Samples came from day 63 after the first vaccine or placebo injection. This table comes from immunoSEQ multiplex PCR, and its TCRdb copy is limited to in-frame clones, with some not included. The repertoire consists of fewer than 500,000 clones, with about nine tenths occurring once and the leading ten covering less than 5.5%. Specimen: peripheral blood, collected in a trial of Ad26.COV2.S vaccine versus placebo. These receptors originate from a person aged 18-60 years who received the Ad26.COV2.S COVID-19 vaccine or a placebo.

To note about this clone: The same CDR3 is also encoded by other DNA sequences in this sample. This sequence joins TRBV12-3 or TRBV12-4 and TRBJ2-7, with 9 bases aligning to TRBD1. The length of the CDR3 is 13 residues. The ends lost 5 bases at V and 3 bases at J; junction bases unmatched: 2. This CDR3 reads CASSPGQGYEQYF. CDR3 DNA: TGTGCCAGCAGTCCGGGACAGGGCTACGAGCAGTACTTC.

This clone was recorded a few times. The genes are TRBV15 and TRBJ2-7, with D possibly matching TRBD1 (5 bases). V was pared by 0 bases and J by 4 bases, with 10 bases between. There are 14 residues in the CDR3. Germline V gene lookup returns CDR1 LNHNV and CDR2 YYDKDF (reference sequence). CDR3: CATSRDFGAYEQYF. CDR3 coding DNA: TGTGCCACCAGCAGAGATTTTGGGGCTTACGAGCAGTACTTC.

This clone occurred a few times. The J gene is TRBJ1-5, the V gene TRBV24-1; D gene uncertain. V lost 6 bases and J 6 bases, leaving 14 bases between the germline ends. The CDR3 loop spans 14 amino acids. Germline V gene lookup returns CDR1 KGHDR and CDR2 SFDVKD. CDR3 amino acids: CATSLGTNGQPQHF. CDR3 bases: TGTGCCACCAGTCTTGGAACGAACGGTCAGCCCCAGCATTTT.

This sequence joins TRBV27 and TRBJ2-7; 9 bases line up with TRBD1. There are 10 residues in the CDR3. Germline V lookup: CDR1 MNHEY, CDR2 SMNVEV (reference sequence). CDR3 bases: TGTGTTACAGGGGGCCACGAGCAGTACTTC. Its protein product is CVTGGHEQYF.

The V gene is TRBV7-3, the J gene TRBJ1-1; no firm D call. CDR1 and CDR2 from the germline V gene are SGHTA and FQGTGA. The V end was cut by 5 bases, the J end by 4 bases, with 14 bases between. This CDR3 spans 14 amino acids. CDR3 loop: CASSQGRGSTEAFF. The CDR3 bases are TGTGCCAGCAGCCAAGGACGAGGGAGCACTGAAGCTTTCTTT.

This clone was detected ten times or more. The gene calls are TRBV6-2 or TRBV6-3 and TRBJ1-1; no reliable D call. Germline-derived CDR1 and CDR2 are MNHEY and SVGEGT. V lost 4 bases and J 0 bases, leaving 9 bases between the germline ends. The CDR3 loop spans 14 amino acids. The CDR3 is CASSLTEMNTEAFF. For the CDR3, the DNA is TGTGCCAGCAGTTTGACTGAGATGAACACTGAAGCTTTCTTT.

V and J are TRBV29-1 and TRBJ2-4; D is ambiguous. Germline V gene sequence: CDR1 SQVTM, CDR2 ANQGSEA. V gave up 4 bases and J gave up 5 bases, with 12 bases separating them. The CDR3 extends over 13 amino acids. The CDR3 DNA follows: TGCAGCGTTGGCAGCCACATCCAAAACATTCAGTACTTC. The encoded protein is CSVGSHIQNIQYF.

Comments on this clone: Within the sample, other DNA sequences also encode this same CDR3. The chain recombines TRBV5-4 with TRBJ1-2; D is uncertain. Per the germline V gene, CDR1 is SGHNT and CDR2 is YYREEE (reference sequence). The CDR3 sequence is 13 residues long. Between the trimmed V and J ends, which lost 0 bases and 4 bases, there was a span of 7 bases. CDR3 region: CASSLGASYGYTF. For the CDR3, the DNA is TGTGCCAGCAGCTTGGGAGCCAGCTATGGCTACACCTTC.

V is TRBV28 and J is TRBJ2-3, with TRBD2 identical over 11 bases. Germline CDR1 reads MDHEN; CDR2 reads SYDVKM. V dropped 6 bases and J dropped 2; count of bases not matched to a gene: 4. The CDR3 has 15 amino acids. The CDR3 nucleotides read TGTGCCAGCAGAGGGACTAGCGGCATCACAGATACGCAGTATTTT. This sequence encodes CASRGTSGITDTQYF.

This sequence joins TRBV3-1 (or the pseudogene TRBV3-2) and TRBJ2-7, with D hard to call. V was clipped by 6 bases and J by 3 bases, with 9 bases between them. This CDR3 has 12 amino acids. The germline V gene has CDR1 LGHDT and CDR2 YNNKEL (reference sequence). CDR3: CASSNFFYEQYF. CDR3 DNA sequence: TGTGCCAGCAGTAACTTTTTCTACGAGCAGTACTTC.

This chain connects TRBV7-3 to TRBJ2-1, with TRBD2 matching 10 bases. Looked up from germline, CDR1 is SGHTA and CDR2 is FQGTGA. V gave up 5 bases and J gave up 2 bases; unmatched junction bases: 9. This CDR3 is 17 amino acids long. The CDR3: CASSIGLSGRAYNEQFF. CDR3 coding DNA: TGTGCCAGCAGCATAGGCCTAAGCGGGAGGGCCTACAATGAGCAGTTCTTC.

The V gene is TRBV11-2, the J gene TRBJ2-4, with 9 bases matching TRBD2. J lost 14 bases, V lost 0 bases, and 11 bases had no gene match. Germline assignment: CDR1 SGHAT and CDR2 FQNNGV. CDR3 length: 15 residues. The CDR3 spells CASSLDPSGAWGKYF. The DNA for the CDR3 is TGTGCCAGCAGCTTAGATCCTAGCGGGGCCTGGGGAAAGTACTTC.

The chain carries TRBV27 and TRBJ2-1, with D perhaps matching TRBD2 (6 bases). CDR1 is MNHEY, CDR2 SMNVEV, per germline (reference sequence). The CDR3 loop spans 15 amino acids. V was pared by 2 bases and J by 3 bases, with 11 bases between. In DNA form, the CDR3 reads TGTGCCAGCAGTTTACCCGGGAGAGGCTACAATGAGCAGTTCTTC. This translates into CASSLPGRGYNEQFF.

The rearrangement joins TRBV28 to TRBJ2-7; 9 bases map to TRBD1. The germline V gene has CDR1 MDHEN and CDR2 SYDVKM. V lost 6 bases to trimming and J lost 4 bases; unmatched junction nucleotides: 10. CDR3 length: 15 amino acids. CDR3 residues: CASRIQGAFPYEQYF. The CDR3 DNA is TGTGCCAGCAGGATACAGGGGGCTTTCCCTTACGAGCAGTACTTC. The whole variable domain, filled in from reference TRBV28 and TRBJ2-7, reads DVKVTQSSRYLVKRTGEKVFLECVQDMDHENMFWYRQDPGLGLRLIYFSYDVKMKEKGDIPEGYSVSREKKERFSLILESASTNQTSMYLCASRIQGAFPYEQYFGPGTRLTVT.

The CDR3 DNA follows: TGTGCCAGCAGCTTAGATGGACAGGGAAGCTCTGGGGCCAACGTCCTGACTTTC. Encoded protein: CASSLDGQGSSGANVLTF. J is TRBJ2-6 and V is TRBV11-3, with 8 bases matching TRBD1. Germline trimming cut 0 bases from V and 0 bases from J; bases unmatched to any gene: 4. The CDR3 spans 18 residues. CDR1 and CDR2 (germline): SGHNT, YENEEA. Variable domain in full (rest from reference TRBV11-3 and TRBJ2-6): EAGVVQSPRYKIIEKKQPVAFWCNPISGHNTLYWYLQNLGQGPELLIRYENEEAVDDSQLPKDRFSAERLKGVDSTLKIQPAELGDSAVYLCASSLDGQGSSGANVLTFGAGSRLTVL.

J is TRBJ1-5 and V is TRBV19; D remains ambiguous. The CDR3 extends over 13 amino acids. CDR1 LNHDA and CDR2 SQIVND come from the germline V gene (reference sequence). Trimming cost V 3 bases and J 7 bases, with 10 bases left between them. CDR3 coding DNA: TGTGCCAGTAGTATTGCGGGGAACCAGCCCCAGCATTTT. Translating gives CASSIAGNQPQHF.

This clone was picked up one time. Written as DNA, the CDR3 is TGTGCCAGCAGCGTATTTGGAGCGGCTAGCGCGGCAGATACGCAGTATTTT. It is translated as CASSVFGAASAADTQYF. The chain carries TRBV9 and TRBJ2-3, with a weak D call TRBD2 (6 bases). Looked up from germline, CDR1 is SGDLS and CDR2 is YYNGEE. Trimming shortened V by 1 base and J by 4 bases, and 19 bases separated the two germline ends. The CDR3 is 17 residues long.

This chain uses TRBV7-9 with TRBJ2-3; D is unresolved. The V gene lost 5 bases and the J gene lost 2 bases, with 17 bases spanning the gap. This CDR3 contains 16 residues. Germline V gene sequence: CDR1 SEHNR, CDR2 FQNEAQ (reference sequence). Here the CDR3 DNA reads TGTGCCAGCAGCCCTCGACGGAGCTCTAACACAGATACGCAGTATTTT. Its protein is CASSPRRSSNTDTQYF.

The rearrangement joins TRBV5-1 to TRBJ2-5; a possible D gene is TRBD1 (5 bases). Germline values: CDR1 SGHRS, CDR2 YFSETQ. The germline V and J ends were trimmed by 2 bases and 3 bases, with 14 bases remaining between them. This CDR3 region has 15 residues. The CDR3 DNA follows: TGCGCCAGCAGCTTCCTAGACAGCTCTAAAGAGACCCAGTACTTC. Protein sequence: CASSFLDSSKETQYF.

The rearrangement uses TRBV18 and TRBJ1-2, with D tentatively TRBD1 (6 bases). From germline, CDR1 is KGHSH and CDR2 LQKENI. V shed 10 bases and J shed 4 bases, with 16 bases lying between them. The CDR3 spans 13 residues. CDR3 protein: CANAGEGGYGYTF. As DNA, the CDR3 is TGTGCCAATGCAGGTGAAGGGGGCTATGGCTACACCTTC.

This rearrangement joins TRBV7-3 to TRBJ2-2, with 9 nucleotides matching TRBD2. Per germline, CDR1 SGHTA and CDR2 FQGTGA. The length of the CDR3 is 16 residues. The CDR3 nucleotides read TGTGCTCCCGATGGCGGGAGGGCCGTGGGCACCGGGGAGCTGTTTTTT. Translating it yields CAPDGGRAVGTGELFF.

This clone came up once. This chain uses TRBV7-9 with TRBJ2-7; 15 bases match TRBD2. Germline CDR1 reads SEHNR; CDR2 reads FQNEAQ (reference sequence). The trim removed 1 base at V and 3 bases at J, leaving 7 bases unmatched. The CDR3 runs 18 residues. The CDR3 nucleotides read TGTGCCAGCAGCTTAGGGGGACTAGCGGGAGGCCCACACTACGAGCAGTACTTC. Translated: CASSLGGLAGGPHYEQYF.

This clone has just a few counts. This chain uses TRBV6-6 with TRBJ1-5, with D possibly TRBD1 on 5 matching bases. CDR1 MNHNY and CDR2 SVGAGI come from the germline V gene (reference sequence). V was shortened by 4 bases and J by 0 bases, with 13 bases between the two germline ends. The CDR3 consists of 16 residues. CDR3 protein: CASSSGIPNSNQPQHF. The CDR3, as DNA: TGTGCCAGCAGTTCAGGGATACCAAATAGCAATCAGCCCCAGCATTTT.

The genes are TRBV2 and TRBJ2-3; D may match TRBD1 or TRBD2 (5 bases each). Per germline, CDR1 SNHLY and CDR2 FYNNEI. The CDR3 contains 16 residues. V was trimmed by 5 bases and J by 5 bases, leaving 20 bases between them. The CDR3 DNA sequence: TGTGCCAGCAGTTTCGCTCCGGGACCGACGGGAGATACGCAGTATTTT. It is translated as CASSFAPGPTGDTQYF. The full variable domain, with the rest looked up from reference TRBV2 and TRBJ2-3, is EPEVTQTPSHQVTQMGQEVILRCVPISNHLYFYWYRQILGQKVEFLVSFYNNEISEKSEIFDDQFSVERPDGSNFTLKIRSTKLEDSAMYFCASSFAPGPTGDTQYFGPGTRLTVL.

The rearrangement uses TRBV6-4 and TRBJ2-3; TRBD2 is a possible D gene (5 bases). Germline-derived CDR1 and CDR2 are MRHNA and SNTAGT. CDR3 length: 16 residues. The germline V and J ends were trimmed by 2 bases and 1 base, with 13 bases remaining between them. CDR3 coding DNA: TGTGCCAGCAGTGACGTCGCGACTACCGGCACAGATACGCAGTATTTT. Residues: CASSDVATTGTDTQYF.

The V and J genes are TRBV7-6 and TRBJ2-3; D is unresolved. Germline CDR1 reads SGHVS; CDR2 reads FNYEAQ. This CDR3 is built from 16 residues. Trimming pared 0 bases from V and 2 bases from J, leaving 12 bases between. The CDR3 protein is CASSLATVPLTDTQYF. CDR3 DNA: TGTGCCAGCAGCTTAGCTACGGTCCCCCTCACAGATACGCAGTATTTT.